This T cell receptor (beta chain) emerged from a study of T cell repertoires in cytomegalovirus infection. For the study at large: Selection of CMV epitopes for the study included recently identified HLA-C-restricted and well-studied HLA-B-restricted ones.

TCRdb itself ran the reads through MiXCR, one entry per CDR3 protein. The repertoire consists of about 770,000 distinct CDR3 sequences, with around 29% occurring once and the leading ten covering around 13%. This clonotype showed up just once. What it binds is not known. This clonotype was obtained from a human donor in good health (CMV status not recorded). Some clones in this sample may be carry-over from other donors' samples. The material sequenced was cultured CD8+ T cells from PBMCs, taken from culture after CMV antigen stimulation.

The chain's CDR3 is CASSYRFTDTQYF. The CDR3 bases are TGTGCCAGCAGTTATAGATTCACAGATACGCAGTATTTT. The chain joins TRBV6-5 to TRBJ2-3; unclear D gene. V lost 3 bases to trimming and J lost 2 bases, with 6 bases between them. This CDR3 contains 13 residues. CDR1 and CDR2 from the germline V gene are MNHEY and SVGAGI.